Listed below are T cell receptor beta chains from one sample, sequenced in a study of Japanese encephalitis immunity and Zika vaccine responses. TCRdb itself ran the 5' RACE reads through MiXCR, one entry per CDR3 protein. This repertoire shows roughly 150 distinct CDR3 sequences, roughly 1.8% found once; its top ten account for around 40%. This specimen consisted of antigen-activated CD4+ T cells from blood, cultured, obtained during a Zika inactivated vaccine study. These receptors were taken from an adult man who received an inactivated Zika virus vaccine. The CDR3 runs from the conserved cysteine through the conserved F or W. A D gene is named only where the DNA matches it firmly. Some rows mark clone size as missing; the rest say once, few, many or name a class of expanded clone.

>12|TRBJ1-2|TRBV19|NA|large
TGTGCCAGTAAGCGGGAGGCGTATGGCTACACCTTC
CASKREAYGYTF
>15|TRBJ1-3|TRBV5-1|NA|large
TGCGCCAGCTCCGCATCGGCCTCCTCTGGAAACACCATATATTTT
CASSASASSGNTIYF
>15|TRBJ2-2|TRBV19|NA|large
TGTGCCAGTATCAGTCGCGGACCGAACACCGGGGAGCTGTTTTTT
CASISRGPNTGELFF
>13|TRBJ1-2|TRBV12-3/TRBV12-4|NA|large
TGTGCCAGCAGGGAGGCAGGGACCTTTGGCTACACCTTC
CASREAGTFGYTF
>11|TRBJ1-2|TRBV30|NA|medium-sized
TGTGCCTGGACGTACAACTATGGCTACACCTTC
CAWTYNYGYTF
>15|TRBJ2-7|TRBV14|NA|large
TGTGCCAGCAGCCATCGGGACACCCTTGAACACGAGCAGTACTTC
CASSHRDTLEHEQYF
>15|TRBJ1-4|TRBV2|NA|large
TGTGCCAGCAGTCCGTCGCACAGCAAAAATGAAAAACTGTTTTTT
CASSPSHSKNEKLFF
>12|TRBJ1-2|TRBV29-1|NA|large
TGCAGCGTTGACCCCCAGGGAAATGGCTACACCTTC
CSVDPQGNGYTF
>15|TRBJ1-5|TRBV5-5|NA|large
TGTGCCAGCAGCTTCGAGGGGGGGCGGGAAAAGCCCCAGCATTTT
CASSFEGGREKPQHF
>16|TRBJ1-1|TRBV6-5|NA|hyperexpanded
TGTGCCAGCAGTTACTCCAATGGGGCTAGTTTGAGTGAAGCTTTCTTT
CASSYSNGASLSEAFF
>15|TRBJ2-7|TRBV4-3|NA|large
TGCGCCAGCAGCCAAGTTTTCGGGGGCCCCTACGAGCAGTACTTC
CASSQVFGGPYEQYF
>18|TRBJ2-2|TRBV24-1|TRBD1|large
TGTGCCACCAGTGATTTCAAGGGACAGGCCAGCCACACCGGGGAGCTGTTTTTT
CATSDFKGQASHTGELFF
>15|TRBJ1-1|TRBV11-2|NA|large
TGTGCCAGCAGCTCCCTCCCGGGCTGGAACACTGAAGCTTTCTTT
CASSSLPGWNTEAFF
>15|TRBJ2-5|TRBV19|TRBD2|hyperexpanded
TGTGCCAGTAGTGGAGGGAGGGGTTTATCAGAGACCCAGTACTTC
CASSGGRGLSETQYF
>15|TRBJ2-3|TRBV7-8|NA|medium-sized
TGTGCCAGCAGCTTGAGGACGCTAGGCACAGATACGCAGTATTTT
CASSLRTLGTDTQYF
>14|TRBJ2-7|TRBV6-6|TRBD1|large
TGTGCCAGCAGCTCCGGGACAGGCACCTACGAGCAGTACTTC
CASSSGTGTYEQYF
>15|TRBJ2-3|TRBV5-6|NA|large
TGTGCCAGCAGCTTGTTGCTGGGTCCGGGAGATACGCAGTATTTT
CASSLLLGPGDTQYF
>16|TRBJ1-1|TRBV28|NA|large
TGTGCCAGCAGTTTATGCTTTTGGGTTTCGAACACTGAAGCTTTCTTT
CASSLCFWVSNTEAFF
>17|TRBJ1-5|TRBV5-6|NA|large
TGTGCCAGCAGCGCCGGACAGAGTCGTCTCCAGAGTCAGCCCCAGCATTTT
CASSAGQSRLQSQPQHF
>12|TRBJ2-2|TRBV24-1|NA|large
TGTGCCACCAGTGGGTACACCGGGGAGCTGTTTTTT
CATSGYTGELFF
>15|TRBJ1-1|TRBV5-1|NA|large
TGCGCCAGCAGCCCTACTTCGTCCCACACCACTGAAGCTTTCTTT
CASSPTSSHTTEAFF
>12|TRBJ2-3|TRBV6-2/TRBV6-3|NA|NA
TGTGCCAGCAGCCCGCCTAGTTTCACGCAGTATTTT
CASSPPSFTQYF
>16|TRBJ1-3|TRBV5-1|NA|large
TGCGCCAGCAGCTGGACGGCGATAAGCTCTGGAAACACCATATATTTT
CASSWTAISSGNTIYF
>16|TRBJ1-5|TRBV4-1|TRBD1|medium-sized
TGCGCCAGCAGCCAAAGGATTGGGACAGATTATCAGCCCCAGCATTTT
CASSQRIGTDYQPQHF